These T cell receptor beta chains were read from a single sample in a study of blood T cell repertoires in COVID-19. The table came from immunoSEQ multiplex PCR; TCRdb's copy has only in-frame clones and leaves some out. The table has a few hundred thousand clones, approximately 91% seen once; the top ten hold 1%. Sequenced input: PBMCs or T cells enriched from blood (not recorded which). The receptors originated from a woman aged 25 to 39 who had recovered from COVID-19. Each CDR3 is given with its conserved first and last residue. D genes are given only for firm matches. Not all rows give a size; the values are once, few, many and, for expanded clones, a class.

cdr3_aa cdr3_nt j_call v_call clone_size d_call
CASSQGVRASRYNEQFF TGTGCCAGCAGCCAAGGGGTGCGGGCAAGTAGGTACAATGAGCAGTTCTTC TRBJ2-1 TRBV3-1/TRBV3-2 . .
CASNGRETGQRYQSSYEQYF TGTGCCAGCAATGGGCGGGAAACCGGACAAAGGTACCAAAGCTCCTACGAGCAGTACTTC TRBJ2-7 TRBV28 once .
CASSLAQGARTYEQYF TGTGCCAGCAGCCTAGCTCAGGGGGCCAGGACCTACGAGCAGTACTTC TRBJ2-7 TRBV5-6 . TRBD1
CASSSPGTGFYEQYF TGTGCCAGCAGTTCACCCGGGACAGGCTTTTACGAGCAGTACTTC TRBJ2-7 TRBV28 . TRBD1
CASSRPGGQGETQYF TGTGCCAGCAGTCGTCCAGGGGGGCAGGGGGAGACCCAGTACTTC TRBJ2-5 TRBV6-6 . .
CASSLLRLATNEKLFF TGTGCCAGCAGTTTACTGCGCCTGGCAACTAATGAAAAACTGTTTTTT TRBJ1-4 TRBV28 . .
CASSPSERGEYNEQFF TGCGCCAGCAGCCCCTCTGAGCGGGGGGAATACAATGAGCAGTTCTTC TRBJ2-1 TRBV5-1 . TRBD2
CASSLTSGASYEQYF TGTGCCAGCAGCTTAACTAGCGGGGCTTCCTACGAGCAGTACTTC TRBJ2-7 TRBV7-3 . TRBD2
CASSSGLAGGPNNEQFF TGCGCCAGCAGCTCCGGACTAGCGGGAGGGCCTAACAATGAGCAGTTCTTC TRBJ2-1 TRBV5-1 . TRBD2
CASSFGTAYYGYTF TGTGCCAGCAGTTTTGGGACAGCATACTATGGCTACACCTTC TRBJ1-2 TRBV6-2/TRBV6-3 . TRBD1
CASSLTRTGWAYEQYF TGCGCCAGCAGCTTGACGCGAACAGGGTGGGCCTACGAGCAGTACTTC TRBJ2-7 TRBV5-1 . .
CASRCQETNSGANVLTF TGTGCCAGCCGATGTCAGGAAACCAACTCTGGGGCCAACGTCCTGACTTTC TRBJ2-6 TRBV3-1/TRBV3-2 . .
CASVDRVGYTF TGTGCCAGCGTAGACAGGGTTGGCTACACCTTC TRBJ1-2 TRBV2 . TRBD1
CASSLGRGTEAFF TGCGCCAGCAGCCTGGGTCGGGGCACTGAAGCTTTCTTT TRBJ1-1 TRBV5-1 . .
CASSIAGGAETQYF TGCGCCAGCAGCATAGCGGGGGGGGCAGAGACCCAGTACTTC TRBJ2-5 TRBV4-1 . TRBD2
CASRTYAGTETYEQYF TGTGCCAGCAGAACATATGCCGGGACAGAGACCTACGAGCAGTACTTC TRBJ2-7 TRBV7-9 . TRBD1
CASSFLAITNTGELFF TGCGCCAGCAGCTTTCTAGCGATTACGAACACCGGGGAGCTGTTTTTT TRBJ2-2 TRBV5-1 . .
CASSQEFRGNSEAFF TGCGCCAGCAGCCAAGAGTTCAGGGGTAATTCTGAAGCTTTCTTT TRBJ1-1 TRBV4-3 few .
CASSVRGYNTEAFF TGTGCCAGCAGCGTTAGGGGGTATAACACTGAAGCTTTCTTT TRBJ1-1 TRBV11-3 . .
CASSGNSGYTF TGTGCCAGCAGTGGAAACTCTGGCTACACCTTC TRBJ1-2 TRBV2 . .
CASSLGTSGRGEQYF TGTGCCAGCAGCTTAGGTACTAGCGGGAGGGGAGAGCAGTACTTC TRBJ2-7 TRBV13 . TRBD2
CASRSGTGSYNEQFF TGTGCCAGCAGGTCCGGGACTGGCTCCTACAATGAGCAGTTCTTC TRBJ2-1 TRBV2 . .
CASSLSDSNLREQYF TGTGCCAGCAGCTTGAGCGACAGCAACCTACGAGAGCAGTACTTC TRBJ2-7 TRBV5-5 . .
CASTPRQYQETQYF TGTGCCAGCACTCCTCGTCAGTACCAAGAGACCCAGTACTTC TRBJ2-5 TRBV6-5 . .
CASSTSAAGTGELFF TGTGCCAGCAGCACCTCAGCAGCGGGCACCGGGGAGCTGTTTTTT TRBJ2-2 TRBV7-2 once .
CASSLLTGGYGYTF TGTGCCAGCAGCTTACTTACAGGGGGTTATGGCTACACCTTC TRBJ1-2 TRBV7-2 . TRBD1
CASSFRPRETQYF TGTGCCAGCAGTTTTCGACCGCGGGAGACCCAGTACTTC TRBJ2-5 TRBV28 . .
CASSSWESEAGTQYF TGTGCCAGCAGTTCCTGGGAGTCGGAGGCCGGGACCCAGTACTTC TRBJ2-5 TRBV28 . .
CASSSVVTGVSYEQYF TGTGCCAGCAGCTCCGTTGTGACAGGGGTGTCCTACGAGCAGTACTTC TRBJ2-7 TRBV7-6 . TRBD1
CASSGDREETQYF TGTGCCAGCAGTGGGGACAGGGAAGAGACCCAGTACTTC TRBJ2-5 TRBV2 . TRBD1
CASSVSGGEGTEAFF TGTGCCAGCAGCGTATCAGGGGGCGAGGGTACTGAAGCTTTCTTT TRBJ1-1 TRBV9 . TRBD1